Shown below are 29 T cell receptor beta chains from a single sample sequenced in a study of CD8 T cells in ankylosing spondylitis (TCRdb year 2017). Libraries were made using 5' RACE. Sequencing instrument: Illumina HiSeq 2500. Starting from the raw public reads, TCRdb applied fastp trimming at Q25, assembled clones with MiXCR and retained in-frame beta chains. When rows share a CDR3 protein, they turn into one entry using the most common DNA and genes. The sample includes about 190,000 distinct CDR3 sequences, with over 10% observed a single time. Together, the top ten hold approximately 11% of the sample. The sequenced sample consisted of blood, either unsorted or a sorted T cell fraction (not recorded which). Receptors were obtained from a female donor with ankylosing spondylitis or in good health (not recorded which).

This clonotype occurred a few times. V is TRBV30 and J is TRBJ1-2, with a tentative D call TRBD1 (5 bases). The V end lost 4 bases, the J end lost 9 bases, and 15 bases lay between the germline ends. Germline V gene data show CDR1 as GTSNPN and CDR2 as SVGIG (reference sequence). The CDR3 contains 12 residues. The CDR3: CAWKYGGLSYTF. CDR3 bases: TGTGCCTGGAAATACGGGGGACTGAGCTACACCTTC.

At least ten counts were recorded for this clonotype. The CDR3 DNA is TGCGCCAGCAGCTTGATGGGGGACGGAAGGGCGGGCTACACCTTC. Translated: CASSLMGDGRAGYTF. The chain uses TRBV5-1 and TRBJ1-2; a weak D match, TRBD1 (5 bases). The ends were cut back, 1 base at V and 8 bases at J, with 18 bases in the middle. Looked up from germline, CDR1 is SGHRS and CDR2 is YFSETQ. This CDR3 is 15 amino acids long.

This clonotype was found many times. The gene calls are TRBV29-1 and TRBJ1-5; the D gene is possibly TRBD1 (6 bases). With 6 bases removed from V and 1 base from J, the gap between germline ends came to 13 bases. Germline CDR1 is SQVTM and CDR2 is ANQGSEA. This CDR3 is 14 amino acids long. For the CDR3, the DNA is TGCAGCGTGGATAATGACAGGAGCAATCAGCCCCAGCATTTT. Translated, it gives CSVDNDRSNQPQHF. The variable domain in full, with the rest retrieved from reference TRBV29-1 and TRBJ1-5, is SAVISQKPSRDICQRGTSLTIQCQVDSQVTMMFWYRQQPGQSLTLIATANQGSEATYESGFVIDKFPISRPNLTFSTLTVSNMSPEDSSIYLCSVDNDRSNQPQHFGDGTRLSIL.

This sequence joins TRBV3-1 and TRBJ2-7, with no clear D. The V and J ends lost 11 bases and 1 base respectively, with 21 bases between them. The CDR3 has 15 residues. The germline CDR1 and CDR2 sequences are LGHDT and YNNKEL (reference sequence). As DNA, the CDR3 is TGTGCCTGCTCCCAAGATGGCGGTTCTTCCTACGAGCAGTACTTC. It yields the protein CACSQDGGSSYEQYF.

This clonotype turned up a few times. This chain connects TRBV12-3 or TRBV12-4 to TRBJ2-1; D may be TRBD2 (5 bases). V was cut by 4 bases and J by 2 bases, with 15 bases left in between. CDR3 length equals 16 residues. CDR3 in DNA: TGTGCCAGCAGTTGGTCCCCGGGAACGACCTACAATGAGCAGTTCTTC. Its translation is CASSWSPGTTYNEQFF.

There are a few counts of this clonotype. This chain uses TRBV20-1 with TRBJ2-2; TRBD2 aligns across 10 bases. Germline trimming cut 6 bases from V and 6 bases from J; bases unmatched to any gene: 13. Germline CDR1 DFQATT, CDR2 SNEGSKA (reference sequence). CDR3 length: 16 amino acids. The CDR3 here is CSAPSGRGLGAGELFF. CDR3 nucleotides: TGCAGTGCCCCTAGCGGGAGAGGTTTGGGGGCCGGGGAGCTGTTTTTT.

The sample holds many counts of this clonotype. CDR3 region: CALLTGGETQYF. The CDR3 bases are TGTGCCTTATTGACAGGCGGAGAGACCCAGTACTTC. The chain recombines TRBV30 with TRBJ2-5; TRBD1 might be the D (6 bases). The CDR3 is made up of 12 amino acids. Germline lookup yields CDR1 GTSNPN and CDR2 SVGIG (reference sequence). Between the trimmed V and J ends, which lost 7 bases and 4 bases, there was a span of 13 bases.

The chain carries TRBV7-2 and TRBJ2-2; D perhaps matches TRBD1 (6 bases). The CDR3 is 14 residues long. Germline CDR1 and CDR2: SGHTA and FQGNSA. Trimming took off 3 bases at V and 4 bases at J, with 9 bases between the two ends. CDR3 sequence reads: CASSFGGPTGELFF. CDR3 sequence (DNA): TGTGCCAGCAGCTTTGGGGGCCCCACCGGGGAGCTGTTTTTT.

This clonotype showed up just a few times. This sequence joins TRBV12-3 or TRBV12-4 and TRBJ2-5; the D is unclear. The V and J ends lost 0 bases and 1 base respectively, with 9 bases between them. The CDR3 totals 15 residues. CDR3 in DNA: TGTGCCAGCAGTTTAGCGGTCGGGCCCCAAGAGACCCAGTACTTC. Translated, it gives CASSLAVGPQETQYF.

This clonotype was counted between two and nine times. CDR3: CASSFWGGGELFF. CDR3 nucleotide sequence: TGTGCCAGCAGTTTCTGGGGGGGCGGGGAGCTGTTTTTT. This sequence joins TRBV12-3 or TRBV12-4 and TRBJ2-2, with TRBD2 identical over 7 bases. This CDR3 is 13 amino acids long. The junction had 2 bases not matched to a gene; V was cut back by 3 bases and J by 7 bases.

This clonotype was detected only a few times. The chain is built from TRBV12-3 or TRBV12-4 and TRBJ2-7; possible D gene TRBD1, 5 bases. The CDR3 runs 14 residues. V gave up 6 bases and J gave up 1 base, with 13 bases separating them. As DNA, the CDR3 is TGTGCCAGCAGACAAGGGGCCGCGTCCTACGAGCAGTACTTC. Translated, it gives CASRQGAASYEQYF.

The V call is TRBV19, the J call TRBJ1-1; D is unclear. CDR1 and CDR2 from the germline V gene are LNHDA and SQIVND (reference sequence). The V end lost 5 bases, the J end lost 11 bases, and 15 bases lay between the germline ends. The CDR3 has 12 amino acids. The CDR3 region has the DNA TGTGCCAGTAGTTTACGGGAATTGGTCGCTTTCTTT. Protein: CASSLRELVAFF.

This clonotype was recorded at least ten times. This chain uses TRBV10-3 with TRBJ2-7; the match to TRBD2 covers 7 bases. The germline CDR1 and CDR2 sequences are ENHRY and SYGVKD. V was pared by 0 bases and J by 3 bases, with 2 bases of the junction left unmatched. The CDR3 consists of 14 residues. CDR3 amino acids: CAISESGGSYEQYF. CDR3 bases: TGTGCCATCAGTGAGTCAGGCGGGAGCTACGAGCAGTACTTC.

This clonotype was counted ten times or more. The chain links TRBV12-3 or TRBV12-4 to TRBJ2-7, with D maybe TRBD1 (5 bases). CDR3 length: 14 residues. Deletions cut 10 bases from V and 2 bases from J, with 18 bases between. CDR3: CATTRAGIPYEQYF. As DNA, the CDR3 is TGTGCCACCACCCGGGCAGGGATTCCCTACGAGCAGTACTTC.

This clonotype was detected ten times or more. The chain carries TRBV5-1 and TRBJ2-3; D perhaps matches TRBD1 (6 bases). CDR3 size: 17 residues. Germline-derived CDR1 and CDR2 are SGHRS and YFSETQ. The V end was cut by 3 bases, the J end by 0 bases, with 17 bases between. The DNA for the CDR3 is TGCGCCAGCAGCTCCCGGGCGGCAGGGGATAGCACAGATACGCAGTATTTT. It is translated as CASSSRAAGDSTDTQYF.

This clonotype was observed many times. The J gene is TRBJ1-6, the V gene TRBV27; tentative D call: TRBD1 (5 bases). Germline V gene sequence: CDR1 MNHEY, CDR2 SMNVEV (reference sequence). The CDR3 has 16 residues. Trimming shortened V by 5 bases and J by 7 bases, and 18 bases separated the two germline ends. In DNA, the CDR3 is TGTGCCAGCAGTCTAATCAGACGGGGGGGAAATTCACCCCTCCACTTT. Encoded protein: CASSLIRRGGNSPLHF.

This clonotype has ten or more counts. The genes are TRBV10-3 and TRBJ2-7; perhaps TRBD2 as D (5 bases). V lost 8 bases and J 2 bases, leaving 25 bases between the germline ends. Germline V lookup: CDR1 ENHRY, CDR2 SYGVKD. The CDR3 contains 17 residues. CDR3 amino acids: CAISKDSLSDSAYEQYF. CDR3 DNA sequence: TGTGCCATCTCTAAGGACTCTCTAAGCGACTCTGCCTACGAGCAGTACTTC.

The table lists this clonotype with many counts. J is TRBJ2-1 and V is TRBV18; D possibly corresponds to TRBD2 (6 bases). V was shortened by 3 bases and J by 1 base, with 10 bases between the two germline ends. The CDR3 extends over 15 amino acids. Germline assignment: CDR1 KGHSH and CDR2 LQKENI. The chain's CDR3 is CASSPSRGSYNEQFF. The CDR3 DNA follows: TGTGCCAGCTCACCCTCCCGGGGGTCCTACAATGAGCAGTTCTTC.

This clonotype appeared many times. The chain couples TRBV24-1 to TRBJ1-1; 8 bases are a match to TRBD1. Trimming removed 7 bases from V and 6 bases from J; junction bases left unmatched: 9. The CDR3 runs to 14 residues. Germline V CDR1 and CDR2: KGHDR, SFDVKD. CDR3 in amino acids: CATSSGQGGAEAFF. The CDR3 bases are TGTGCCACCAGCAGCGGACAGGGAGGCGCTGAAGCTTTCTTT.

CDR3 loop: CASSPGGGGLGEKLFF. Here the CDR3 DNA reads TGTGCCAGCAGCCCCGGGGGGGGAGGTCTAGGTGAAAAACTGTTTTTT. This chain links TRBV12-3 or TRBV12-4 with TRBJ1-4; TRBD1 might be the D (5 bases). Trimming took off 6 bases at V and 7 bases at J, with 21 bases between the two ends. CDR3 length equals 16 residues.

This clonotype was detected a few times. The chain recombines TRBV5-1 with TRBJ1-4; 10 bases fit TRBD1. Germline V gene lookup returns CDR1 SGHRS and CDR2 YFSETQ. Trimming at V came to 4 bases and at J to 4 bases, leaving 10 bases not matched to a gene. This CDR3 region has 17 residues. The CDR3 bases are TGCGCCAGCAGCCTGTTGGGACAGGGGAATTATAATGAAAAACTGTTTTTT. Encoded protein: CASSLLGQGNYNEKLFF.

This clonotype was seen only a few times. One end of the junction does not line up with germline, which may come from a read error. The chain has TRBV2 and TRBJ2-1; 10 bases map to TRBD2. Germline lookup yields CDR1 SNHLY and CDR2 FYNNEI. The CDR3 is 12 residues long. CDR3 sequence: CASSEGGLAGDF. The CDR3 DNA follows: TGTGCCAGCAGTGAAGGCGGGCTAGCGGGGGACTTC.

This clonotype has at least ten counts. The chain carries TRBV12-3 or TRBV12-4 and TRBJ1-1; no clear D. The CDR3 is made up of 13 amino acids. V dropped 2 bases and J dropped 7 bases, with 11 bases sitting between them. The CDR3 spells CASSLHGFGEAFF. In DNA, the CDR3 is TGTGCCAGCAGTTTACACGGCTTTGGTGAAGCTTTCTTT.

J is TRBJ1-1 and V is TRBV19; D remains ambiguous. The germline V and J ends were trimmed by 7 bases and 5 bases, with 20 bases remaining between them. In germline, CDR1 is LNHDA, CDR2 SQIVND (reference sequence). The CDR3 consists of 15 residues. In DNA form, the CDR3 reads TGTGCCAGTAAATCACAGACGAACGATTTGACTGAAGCTTTCTTT. This codes for CASKSQTNDLTEAFF.

The gene calls are TRBV4-2 and TRBJ2-3; 12 nucleotides agree with TRBD2. Germline values: CDR1 LGHNA, CDR2 YNFKEQ. V lost 4 bases, J lost 0 bases, and 5 bases stayed unmatched. There are 17 residues in the CDR3. Here the CDR3 reads CASSRTGTSGSTDTQYF. CDR3 nucleotide sequence: TGTGCCAGCAGCCGAACCGGGACTAGCGGGAGCACAGATACGCAGTATTTT.

This chain joins TRBV7-9 and TRBJ2-5; 7 bases fit TRBD1. The CDR3 contains 12 residues. V lost 5 bases to trimming and J lost 5 bases; unmatched junction nucleotides: 2. Germline V gene lookup returns CDR1 SEHNR and CDR2 FQNEAQ (reference sequence). CDR3 bases: TGTGCCAGCAGCCCCAGGGGGGAGACCCAGTACTTC. Translating it yields CASSPRGETQYF.

This clonotype was recorded many times. The chain uses TRBV28 and TRBJ2-7; D is possibly TRBD2 (5 bases). The CDR3 length is 14 residues. Per germline, CDR1 MDHEN and CDR2 SYDVKM. Trimming cost V 2 bases and J 2 bases, with 10 bases left between them. As DNA, the CDR3 is TGTGCCAGCAGTTTAACCGGGAACACCTACGAGCAGTACTTC. Its protein is CASSLTGNTYEQYF.

This chain links TRBV7-2 with TRBJ2-2, with D maybe TRBD1 (5 bases). The germline V gene has CDR1 SGHTA and CDR2 FQGNSA. Trimming removed 3 bases from V and 8 bases from J, with 7 bases in between. This CDR3 has 12 residues. CDR3 DNA sequence: TGTGCCAGCAGCTTTCGACAGGGGGAGCTGTTTTTT. Its translation: CASSFRQGELFF.

This clonotype was observed at least ten times. V and J are TRBV12-3 or TRBV12-4 and TRBJ1-2; D ambiguous. The V end lost 6 bases, the J end lost 12 bases, and 11 bases lay between the germline ends. The CDR3 spans 10 residues. The DNA for the CDR3 is TGTGCCAGCAGCCCCGGTTTCGACACCTTC. Translation gives CASSPGFDTF.